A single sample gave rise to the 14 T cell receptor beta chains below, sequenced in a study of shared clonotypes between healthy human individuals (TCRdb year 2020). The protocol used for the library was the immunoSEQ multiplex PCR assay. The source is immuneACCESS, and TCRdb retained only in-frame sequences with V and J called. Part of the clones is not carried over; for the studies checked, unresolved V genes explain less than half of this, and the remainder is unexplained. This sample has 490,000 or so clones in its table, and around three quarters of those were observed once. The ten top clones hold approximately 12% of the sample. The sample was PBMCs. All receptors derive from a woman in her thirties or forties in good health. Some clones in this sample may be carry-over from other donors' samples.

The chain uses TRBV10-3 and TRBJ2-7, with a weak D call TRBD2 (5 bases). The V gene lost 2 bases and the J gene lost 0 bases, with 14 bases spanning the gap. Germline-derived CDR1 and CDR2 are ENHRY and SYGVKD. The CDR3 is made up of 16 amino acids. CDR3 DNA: TGTGCCATCAGTGAGGGGAGCGGAGAATACTCCTACGAGCAGTACTTC. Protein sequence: CAISEGSGEYSYEQYF.

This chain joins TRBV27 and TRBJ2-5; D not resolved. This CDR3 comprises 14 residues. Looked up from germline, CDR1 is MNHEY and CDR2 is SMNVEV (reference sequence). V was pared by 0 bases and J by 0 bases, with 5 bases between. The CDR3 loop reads CASSLSIYQETQYF. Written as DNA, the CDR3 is TGTGCCAGCAGTTTATCGATCTACCAAGAGACCCAGTACTTC.

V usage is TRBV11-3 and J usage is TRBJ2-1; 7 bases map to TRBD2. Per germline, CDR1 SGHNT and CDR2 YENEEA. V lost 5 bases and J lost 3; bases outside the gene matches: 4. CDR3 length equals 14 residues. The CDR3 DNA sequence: TGTGCCAGCAGCCAAGGGACTAACTACAATGAGCAGTTCTTC. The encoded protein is CASSQGTNYNEQFF.

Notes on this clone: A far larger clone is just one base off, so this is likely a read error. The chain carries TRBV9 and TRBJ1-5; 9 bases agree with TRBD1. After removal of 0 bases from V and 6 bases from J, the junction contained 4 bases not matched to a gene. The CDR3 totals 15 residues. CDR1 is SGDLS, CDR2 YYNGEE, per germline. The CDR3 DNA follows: TGTGCCAGCAGCGTAGGGACAGGGGAATCTCAGCCCCAGCATTTT. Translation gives CASSVGTGESQPQHF.

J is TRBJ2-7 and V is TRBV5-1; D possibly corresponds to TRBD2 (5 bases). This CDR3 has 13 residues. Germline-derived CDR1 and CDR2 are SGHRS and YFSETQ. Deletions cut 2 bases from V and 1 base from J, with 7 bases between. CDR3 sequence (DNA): TGCGCCAGCAGCTTTACGGGGTCCTACGAGCAGTACTTC. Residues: CASSFTGSYEQYF.

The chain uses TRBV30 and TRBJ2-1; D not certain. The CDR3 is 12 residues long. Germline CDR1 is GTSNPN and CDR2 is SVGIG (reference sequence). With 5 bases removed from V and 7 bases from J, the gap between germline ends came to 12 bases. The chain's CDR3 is CAWAQRKNEQFF. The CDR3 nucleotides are TGTGCCTGGGCGCAGCGTAAAAATGAGCAGTTCTTC.

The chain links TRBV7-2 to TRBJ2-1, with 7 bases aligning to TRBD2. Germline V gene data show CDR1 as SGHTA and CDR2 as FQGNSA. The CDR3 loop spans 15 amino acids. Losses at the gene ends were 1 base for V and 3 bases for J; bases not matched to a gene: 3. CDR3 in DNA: TGTGCCAGCAGCTTAGATCCGGGGGGCTACAATGAGCAGTTCTTC. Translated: CASSLDPGGYNEQFF.

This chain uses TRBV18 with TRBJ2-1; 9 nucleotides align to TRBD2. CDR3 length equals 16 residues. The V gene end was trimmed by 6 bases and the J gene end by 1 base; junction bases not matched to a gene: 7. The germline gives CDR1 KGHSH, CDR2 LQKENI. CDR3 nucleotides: TGTGCCAGCTCCGCCGGGGGACTAGCTTCCTACAATGAGCAGTTCTTC. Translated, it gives CASSAGGLASYNEQFF.

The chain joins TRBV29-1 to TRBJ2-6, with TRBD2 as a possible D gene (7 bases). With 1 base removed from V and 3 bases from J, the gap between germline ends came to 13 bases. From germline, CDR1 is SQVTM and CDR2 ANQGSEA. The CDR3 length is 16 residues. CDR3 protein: CSVEVGGALGANVLTF. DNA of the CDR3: TGCAGCGTTGAAGTTGGGGGGGCGCTTGGGGCCAACGTCCTGACTTTC.

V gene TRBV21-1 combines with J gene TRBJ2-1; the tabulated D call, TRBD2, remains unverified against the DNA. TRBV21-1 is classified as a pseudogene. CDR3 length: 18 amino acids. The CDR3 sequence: CASSKRASGNFSYNEQFF. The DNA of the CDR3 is TGTGCCAGCAGCAAACGGGCTAGCGGAAACTTCTCCTACAATGAGCAGTTCTTC.

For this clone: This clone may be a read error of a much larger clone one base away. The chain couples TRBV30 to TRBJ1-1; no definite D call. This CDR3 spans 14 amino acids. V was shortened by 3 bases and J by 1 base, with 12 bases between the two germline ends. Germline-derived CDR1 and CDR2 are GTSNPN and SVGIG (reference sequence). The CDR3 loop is CAWRDRYRNTEAFF. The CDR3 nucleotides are TGTGCCTGGAGGGACCGGTACAGGAACACTGAAGCTTTCTTT. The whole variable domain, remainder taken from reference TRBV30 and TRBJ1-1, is SQTIHQWPATLVQPVGSPLSLECTVEGTSNPNLYWYRQAAGRGLQLLFYSVGIGQISSEVPQNLSASRPQDRQFILSSKKLLLSDSGFYLCAWRDRYRNTEAFFGQGTRLTVV.

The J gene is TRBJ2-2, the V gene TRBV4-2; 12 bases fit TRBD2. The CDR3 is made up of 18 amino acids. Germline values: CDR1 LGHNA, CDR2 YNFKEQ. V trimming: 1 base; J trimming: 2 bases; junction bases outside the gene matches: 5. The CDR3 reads CASSQGTSGIPNTGELFF. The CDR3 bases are TGTGCCAGCAGCCAAGGGACTAGCGGGATTCCAAACACCGGGGAGCTGTTTTTT.

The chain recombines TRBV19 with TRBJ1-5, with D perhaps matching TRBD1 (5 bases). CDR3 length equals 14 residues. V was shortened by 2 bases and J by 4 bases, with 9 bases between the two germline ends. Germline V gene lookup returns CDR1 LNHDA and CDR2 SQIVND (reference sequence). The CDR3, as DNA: TGTGCCAGTAGTATACCAGGGCTGAATCAGCCCCAGCATTTT. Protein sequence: CASSIPGLNQPQHF.

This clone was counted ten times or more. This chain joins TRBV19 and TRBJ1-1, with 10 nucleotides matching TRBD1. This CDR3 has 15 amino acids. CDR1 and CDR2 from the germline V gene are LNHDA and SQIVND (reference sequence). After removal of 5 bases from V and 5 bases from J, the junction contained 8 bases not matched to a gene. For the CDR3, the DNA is TGTGCCAGTAGTGGTCGACAGGGGGCGAGTACTGAAGCTTTCTTT. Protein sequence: CASSGRQGASTEAFF.